A single sample gave rise to the 26 T cell receptor beta chains below, sequenced in a study of T cells in Graves' hyperthyroidism and ophthalmopathy. TCR beta CDR3 sequences were amplified from RNA transcripts. The study used the HTBI primer set for a first-round RT-PCR of the TCR CDR3. TCRdb used MiXCR to reprocess the multiplex PCR reads, holding one entry per CDR3 protein. Among about 210,000 distinct CDR3 sequences, 17% were seen once, and the ten largest hold around 52%. The sample was blood. These receptors were collected from a man over 45 with Graves' hyperthyroidism.

This chain connects TRBV3-1 to TRBJ2-1; 8 nucleotides match TRBD2. V lost 4 bases and J lost 9; bases outside the gene matches: 11. CDR3 length: 15 amino acids. Looked up from germline, CDR1 is LGHDT and CDR2 is YNNKEL (reference sequence). The CDR3 protein is CASSRVSRGVGEQFF. DNA of the CDR3: TGTGCCAGCAGCCGAGTCTCGCGGGGGGTGGGTGAGCAGTTCTTC.

This clonotype was observed a few times. The rearrangement joins TRBV7-9 to TRBJ2-4; D is perhaps TRBD2 (5 bases). Germline loops: CDR1 SEHNR, CDR2 FQNEAQ (reference sequence). The CDR3 runs to 15 residues. Deletions cut 5 bases from V and 2 bases from J, with 13 bases between. The CDR3 sequence is CASSAKRGTKNIQYF. Written as DNA, the CDR3 is TGTGCCAGCAGCGCAAAAAGAGGGACCAAAAACATTCAGTACTTC.

There are many counts of this clonotype. The chain carries TRBV7-2 and TRBJ2-1, with D perhaps matching TRBD1 (6 bases). Trimming shortened V by 7 bases and J by 6 bases, and 16 bases separated the two germline ends. Germline V gives CDR1 SGHTA, CDR2 FQGNSA. The length of the CDR3 is 14 residues. The CDR3 loop is CASIGAGQLNEQFF. Written as DNA, the CDR3 is TGTGCCAGCATTGGGGCCGGACAGCTCAATGAGCAGTTCTTC. Filled out from reference TRBV7-2 and TRBJ2-1, the complete variable domain reads GAGVSQSPSNKVTEKGKDVELRCDPISGHTALYWYRQSLGQGLEFLIYFQGNSAPDKSGLPSDRFSAERTGGSVSTLTIQRTQQEDSAVYLCASIGAGQLNEQFFGPGTRLTVL.

This clonotype was counted between two and nine times. This chain connects TRBV18 to TRBJ1-3, with 8 positions matching TRBD1. Germline CDR1 reads KGHSH; CDR2 reads LQKENI. J gave up 4 bases and V 4 bases, and 9 bases lay outside the gene matches. This CDR3 contains 16 residues. In nucleotides, the CDR3 is TGTGCCAGCTCACTCGGACAGGGACGTTCGGGAAACACCATATATTTT. Translation: CASSLGQGRSGNTIYF.

V is TRBV5-1 and J is TRBJ2-6, with TRBD2 matching 8 bases. Per germline, CDR1 SGHRS and CDR2 YFSETQ. V was clipped by 1 base and J by 0 bases; unmatched bases: 6. This CDR3 is 18 amino acids long. The CDR3 bases are TGCGCCAGCAGCTTGTCTAGCGGGCCTAACTCTGGGGCCAACGTCCTGACTTTC. It is translated as CASSLSSGPNSGANVLTF.

This clonotype was observed a few times. The junction shows a germline mismatch at one end, possibly a read error. The V call is TRBV10-3, the J call TRBJ1-3, with TRBD1 matching over 9 bases. CDR1 is ENHRY and CDR2 is SYGVKD in the germline V gene. The CDR3 runs 15 residues. Written as DNA, the CDR3 is TGTGCCATCGCCAAGACAGGGGGTACTGGAAACACTATATATTTT. Residues: CAIAKTGGTGNTIYF.

This clonotype has a count of ten or more. The V and J genes are TRBV11-2 and TRBJ2-7; TRBD1 aligns across 7 bases. Unmatched junction bases numbered 9, after V lost 4 bases and J lost 9 bases. The CDR3 contains 13 residues. Germline-derived CDR1 and CDR2 are SGHAT and FQNNGV. The DNA for the CDR3 is TGTGCCAGCAGCTCCCAGGGGGACGGTCGGCAGTACTTC. Protein product: CASSSQGDGRQYF.

This clonotype was observed a few times. The chain employs TRBV14 and TRBJ2-7; TRBD2 agrees at 11 bases. The CDR3 has 15 amino acids. The V segment lost 4 bases and the J segment 6 bases; nucleotides outside the gene matches: 8. Germline V gene sequence: CDR1 SGHDN, CDR2 FVKESK. DNA for the CDR3: TGTGCCAGCAGCCTGACTAGCGGGAATAGATTCGAGCAGTACTTC. It codes for CASSLTSGNRFEQYF.

At least ten counts were recorded for this clonotype. V is TRBV7-3 and J is TRBJ2-7; 13 bases match TRBD2. CDR3 size: 15 residues. Unmatched junction bases numbered 9, after V lost 4 bases and J lost 9 bases. Germline V gene lookup returns CDR1 SGHTA and CDR2 FQGTGA. CDR3 protein: CASSSYGLAGEPQYF. The CDR3 nucleotides are TGTGCCAGCAGCTCATACGGACTAGCGGGAGAACCGCAGTACTTC.

The chain recombines TRBV20-1 with TRBJ2-1; tentative D call: TRBD2 (6 bases). The ends were cut back, 2 bases at V and 0 bases at J, with 26 bases in the middle. Germline loops: CDR1 DFQATT, CDR2 SNEGSKA (reference sequence). The CDR3 consists of 20 residues. The chain's CDR3 is CSARTSGTSDRSSSYNEQFF. DNA of the CDR3: TGCAGTGCTAGAACGTCCGGGACTTCTGACCGTTCTTCCTCCTACAATGAGCAGTTCTTC.

The V and J genes are TRBV10-3 and TRBJ2-7; the match to TRBD2 covers 12 bases. Germline values: CDR1 ENHRY, CDR2 SYGVKD. The J segment lost 1 base and the V segment lost 6 bases, leaving 4 bases of the junction unmatched. The CDR3 consists of 15 residues. CDR3: CAISVTSGRSYEQYF. CDR3 sequence (DNA): TGTGCCATCAGCGTAACTAGCGGGAGGTCCTACGAGCAGTACTTC.

This clonotype was seen a single time. CDR3 in amino acids: CASSNFPRDPYGYTF. The CDR3 DNA follows: TGTGCCAGCAGTAATTTTCCCCGGGACCCCTATGGCTACACCTTC. The chain has TRBV2 and TRBJ1-2; the D gene is possibly TRBD1 (5 bases). Trimming took 5 bases from V and 4 from J, leaving 17 bases between them. CDR1 and CDR2 from the germline V gene are SNHLY and FYNNEI. The CDR3 extends over 15 amino acids.

This clonotype was detected ten times or more. CDR3 sequence (DNA): TGCGCCAGCAGGCCTAGCGGGAGGGATAAAGAGACCCAGTACTTC. This codes for CASRPSGRDKETQYF. This sequence joins TRBV4-1 and TRBJ2-5; 12 bases fit TRBD2. J was trimmed by 3 bases and V by 6 bases; bases with no gene match: 5. Germline-derived CDR1 and CDR2 are MGHRA and YSYEKL. The CDR3 has 15 amino acids.

The table lists this clonotype with many counts. V and J are TRBV12-3 or TRBV12-4 and TRBJ1-1; TRBD1 matches at 9 bases. J gave up 5 bases and V 5 bases, and 6 bases lay outside the gene matches. The CDR3 consists of 14 residues. The CDR3 DNA reads TGTGCCAGCAGTGTACAGGGGGCATCAACTGAAGCTTTCTTT. The encoded protein is CASSVQGASTEAFF.

This clonotype was observed a handful of times. The chain links TRBV7-2 to TRBJ1-2, with a weak D call TRBD1 (6 bases). The CDR3 has 13 residues. Germline lookup yields CDR1 SGHTA and CDR2 FQGNSA. Trimming took off 6 bases at V and 2 bases at J, with 10 bases between the two ends. CDR3 sequence: CASSPDRNYGYTF. The CDR3 DNA is TGTGCCAGCAGTCCGGACAGAAACTATGGCTACACCTTC.

The V call is TRBV12-3 or TRBV12-4, the J call TRBJ2-5; 10 nucleotides match TRBD1. The CDR3 extends over 14 amino acids. After removal of 6 bases from V and 3 bases from J, the junction contained 4 bases not matched to a gene. CDR3 region: CASRAGTGEETQYF. The CDR3 nucleotides read TGTGCCAGCAGAGCCGGGACAGGGGAAGAGACCCAGTACTTC.

V and J are TRBV28 and TRBJ2-1, with 10 bases aligning to TRBD2. Germline V gene sequence: CDR1 MDHEN, CDR2 SYDVKM. This CDR3 is 17 amino acids long. Trimming at V came to 4 bases and at J to 0 bases, leaving 6 bases not matched to a gene. The CDR3 spells CASSSLAGENSYNEQFF. The CDR3 DNA follows: TGTGCCAGCAGTTCCCTAGCGGGGGAGAACTCCTACAATGAGCAGTTCTTC. The full variable domain, in which reference TRBV28 and TRBJ2-1 provide the parts outside the CDR3, is DVKVTQSSRYLVKRTGEKVFLECVQDMDHENMFWYRQDPGLGLRLIYFSYDVKMKEKGDIPEGYSVSREKKERFSLILESASTNQTSMYLCASSSLAGENSYNEQFFGPGTRLTVL.

Ten or more counts support this clonotype. The rearrangement uses TRBV12-3 or TRBV12-4 and TRBJ1-2; 7 bases line up with TRBD1. Unmatched junction bases numbered 4, after V lost 5 bases and J lost 1 base. The CDR3 sequence is 14 residues long. CDR3 residues: CASSAGGFNYGYTF. CDR3 coding DNA: TGTGCCAGCAGTGCAGGGGGTTTTAACTATGGCTACACCTTC.

This clonotype was seen more than once but under ten times. The V and J genes are TRBV5-1 and TRBJ2-5; D is perhaps TRBD1 (7 bases). Germline CDR1 is SGHRS and CDR2 is YFSETQ. The CDR3 runs to 17 residues. Between the trimmed V and J ends, which lost 3 bases and 0 bases, there was a span of 18 bases. The CDR3 region is CASSSGAQGGNQETQYF. CDR3 DNA: TGCGCCAGCAGCTCTGGAGCGCAGGGGGGAAACCAAGAGACCCAGTACTTC.

The genes are TRBV27 and TRBJ2-1; 9 positions agree with TRBD2. With 5 bases clipped from V and 9 bases from J, the junction kept 14 bases outside the gene matches. The CDR3 totals 16 residues. Germline V gene lookup returns CDR1 MNHEY and CDR2 SMNVEV (reference sequence). CDR3 sequence reads: CASSPGGASGKPEQFF. CDR3 nucleotide sequence: TGTGCCAGCAGTCCGGGGGGGGCTAGCGGGAAGCCTGAGCAGTTCTTC.

This clonotype came up many times. J is TRBJ2-7 and V is TRBV5-1, with 8 nucleotides matching TRBD2. The germline CDR1 and CDR2 sequences are SGHRS and YFSETQ. This CDR3 comprises 14 residues. V was clipped by 0 bases and J by 4 bases; unmatched bases: 3. CDR3 sequence: CASSLGTSGYEQYF. Here the CDR3 DNA reads TGCGCCAGCAGCTTGGGTACTAGCGGTTACGAGCAGTACTTC. The full variable domain, with the rest looked up from reference TRBV5-1 and TRBJ2-7, is KAGVTQTPRYLIKTRGQQVTLSCSPISGHRSVSWYQQTPGQGLQFLFEYFSETQRNKGNFPGRFSGRQFSNSRSEMNVSTLELGDSALYLCASSLGTSGYEQYFGPGTRLTVT.

This clonotype came up many times. V gene TRBV10-3 combines with J gene TRBJ2-1, with a possible D match to TRBD2 (6 bases). The CDR3 length is 14 residues. Per the germline V gene, CDR1 is ENHRY and CDR2 is SYGVKD. The V and J ends lost 4 bases and 5 bases respectively, with 12 bases between them. The CDR3 DNA reads as TGTGCCATCAGTGTAACGGGAGCCAACAATGAGCAGTTCTTC. Protein sequence: CAISVTGANNEQFF.

V is TRBV28 and J is TRBJ2-6, with D maybe TRBD2 (5 bases). V gave up 8 bases and J gave up 0 bases, with 14 bases separating them. The CDR3 is 16 residues long. Germline V gene sequence: CDR1 MDHEN, CDR2 SYDVKM. CDR3 residues: CASHGEGSSGANVLTF. The CDR3 region has the DNA TGTGCCAGCCACGGGGAAGGGAGCTCTGGGGCCAACGTCCTGACTTTC.

This clonotype showed up just a few times. The chain is built from TRBV6-1 and TRBJ1-1; no firm D call. The CDR3 runs to 14 residues. CDR1 is MNHNS and CDR2 is SASEGT in the germline V gene. V shed 4 bases and J shed 1 base, with 10 bases lying between them. The CDR3 DNA reads TGTGCCAGCAGTGGAACCCCACGGAACACTGAAGCTTTCTTT. This translates into CASSGTPRNTEAFF.

The sample holds a few counts of this clonotype. V gene TRBV7-8 combines with J gene TRBJ2-7, with no clear D. The V gene's germline CDR1 is SGHVS and CDR2 FQNEAQ. The V end was cut by 4 bases, the J end by 3 bases, with 16 bases between. The CDR3 is 15 amino acids. The CDR3 spells CASSSKPGRNYEQYF. The CDR3 DNA reads as TGTGCCAGCAGCTCAAAACCGGGCCGCAACTACGAGCAGTACTTC. The complete variable domain, with remaining parts taken from reference TRBV7-8 and TRBJ2-7, reads GAGVSQSPRYKVAKRGQDVALRCDPISGHVSLFWYQQALGQGPEFLTYFQNEAQLDKSGLPSDRFFAERPEGSVSTLKIQRTQQEDSAVYLCASSSKPGRNYEQYFGPGTRLTVT.

This clonotype was detected only a few times. The CDR3 nucleotides are TGTGCCAGCAGTTCCAGACAGGGTTACCGTATGGAGACCCAGTACTTC. Amino acid sequence: CASSSRQGYRMETQYF. The genes are TRBV6-5 and TRBJ2-5; 7 positions agree with TRBD1. CDR3 length: 16 amino acids. In germline, CDR1 is MNHEY, CDR2 SVGAGI. With V trimmed by 4 bases and J by 5 bases, 13 bases remained unmatched.